The rows below give T cell receptor beta chains drawn from one sample of a study of CXCR3-negative and CXCR3-positive naive CD8 T cells. TCRdb reworked the 5' RACE reads into one entry per CDR3 protein, no DNA. This table holds about 89,000 distinct CDR3 sequences. The sequenced material came from naive CXCR3+ CD8+ T cells from blood. The receptors stem from a human donor in good health. Some clones in this sample may be carry-over from other donors' samples. The CDR3 runs from the conserved cysteine through the conserved F or W. The order of the fields is V gene, J gene, CDR3 protein.

TRBV29-1	TRBJ1-2	CSAAVPLAPGTFF
TRBV27	TRBJ2-1	CASRPIGGYNEQFF
TRBV28	TRBJ2-1	CATDLGAGSWYEQFF
TRBV20-1	TRBJ1-1	CSARDSFVAFF
TRBV6-5	TRBJ2-5	CASSPNLSETQYF
TRBV20-1	TRBJ2-1	CSGGVGSYNEQFF
TRBV4-2	TRBJ1-1	CASSQGLNDLTEAFF
TRBV12-3/TRBV12-4	TRBJ2-7	CVSSLGTSGTYEQYF
TRBV10-3	TRBJ2-6	CACRTGANVLTF
TRBV9	TRBJ2-5	CASSVSYGMETQYF
TRBV25-1	TRBJ2-1	CASSEYFPSSNEQFF
TRBV4-1	TRBJ2-7	CASSQDGGYEQYF
TRBV20-1	TRBJ2-5	CSAETDRRGETQYF
TRBV20-1	TRBJ2-2	CSATGLGVNTGELFF
TRBV30	TRBJ1-1	CAWSVPVNTEAFF
TRBV30	TRBJ1-2	CTWRLTVFGNIGHNYGYTF
TRBV21-1	TRBJ2-7	CARQDRAVYEQYF
TRBV11-3	TRBJ2-5	CASSGTEETQYF
TRBV6-6	TRBJ1-1	CASSGNTEAFF
TRBV7-9	TRBJ2-7	CASSLVRGPYEQYF
TRBV20-1	TRBJ2-7	CSARVLAGPTYEQYF
TRBV7-8	TRBJ2-2	CASSLSGSTGELFF
TRBV27	TRBJ2-5	CASSSTGSERETQYF
TRBV12-3/TRBV12-4	TRBJ2-2	CASSLSGTRGTGELFF
TRBV20-1	TRBJ2-3	CSAPSGNTDTQYF
TRBV4-1	TRBJ2-4	CASSQDGQIQYF
TRBV12-3/TRBV12-4	TRBJ1-5	CASSWDGDQPQHF
TRBV18	TRBJ1-1	CASSPSSDEAFF
TRBV6-2/TRBV6-3	TRBJ1-5	CASSVQGVSQPQHF
TRBV28	TRBJ2-7	CASSLGNLDEQYF
TRBV19	TRBJ1-2	CATDAGSGYTF
TRBV28	TRBJ2-5	CATKRERGEYFETQYF
TRBV5-5	TRBJ2-3	CASSRRDSLTDTQYF
TRBV4-3	TRBJ2-1	CASSQGTSGYSEQFF
TRBV6-6	TRBJ2-5	CACRGRGQETQYF
TRBV7-3	TRBJ2-1	CASSLIGGRRGEQFF
TRBV7-9	TRBJ1-1	CASSLGARTEAFF
TRBV19	TRBJ2-4	CASMDSGDIQYF
TRBV21-1	TRBJ1-1	CASSKASGETEAFF
TRBV4-3	TRBJ1-1	CASSQGATGRSNTEAFF
TRBV10-3	TRBJ1-2	CAISAGGNYGCTF
TRBV6-2/TRBV6-3	TRBJ2-5	CASSYSETQYF
TRBV27	TRBJ2-7	CASSHLGPVRPSYEQYF
TRBV29-1	TRBJ1-2	CSVEGAPPNYGCTF
TRBV20-1	TRBJ1-4	CSARDFRPGNNEKLFF
TRBV15	TRBJ1-5	CATSRDQGGTQPQHF
TRBV9	TRBJ2-1	CASSPRQGDNEQFF
TRBV29-1	TRBJ2-2	CSVEGGSLNTGELFF
TRBV28	TRBJ2-1	CASEGLGQGSYNEQFF
TRBV7-9	TRBJ2-5	CASSLSRDRGRETQYF
TRBV28	TRBJ2-1	CASSSELAGGNEQFF
TRBV12-5	TRBJ2-1	CASGFLAGGEQFF
TRBV29-1	TRBJ2-5	CSVDGGQGQETQYF
TRBV4-2	TRBJ1-2	CASSPEIFNYGYTF
TRBV7-8	TRBJ2-3	CASSLASGSTDTQYF
TRBV28	TRBJ1-5	CASLPRGSGNQPQHF
TRBV7-2	TRBJ2-3	CASSLLGGRTDTQYF
TRBV3-1	TRBJ2-7	CASSQDRPTGGDLREQYF
TRBV29-1	TRBJ2-7	CSVSGTAVYEQYF